Each of the 2 T cell receptor beta chains below was sequenced from the same sample in a study of metastatic and nonmetastatic thyroid tumors. The entire patient cohort was treatment-naive prior to thyroid surgery. TCRdb re-analyzed the PCR reads using MiXCR. The table has about 4,100 clones, roughly 30% seen once; the top ten hold approximately 25%. The sequencing input was adjacent normal tissue. The source is a female donor with papillary thyroid cancer or a benign thyroid nodule (not recorded which). Some clones in this sample may be carry-over from other donors' samples.

The J gene is TRBJ1-2, the V gene TRBV20-1; tentatively, D is TRBD1 (6 bases). V gave up 0 bases and J gave up 2 bases, with 10 bases separating them. There are 14 residues in the CDR3. Per the germline V gene, CDR1 is DFQATT and CDR2 is SNEGSKA (reference sequence). CDR3 nucleotides: TGCAGTGCTAGAGATTGGGGGGGCAACTATGGCTACACCTTC. Its protein product is CSARDWGGNYGYTF.

V and J are TRBV6-2 or TRBV6-3 and TRBJ1-6; the D is unclear. Trimming stripped 5 bases from V and 7 bases from J, with 3 bases between. The germline V gene has CDR1 MNHEY and CDR2 SVGEGT. There are 11 residues in the CDR3. The CDR3 DNA reads TGTGCCAGCAGTCGGAATTCACCCCTCCACTTT. As protein: CASSRNSPLHF.